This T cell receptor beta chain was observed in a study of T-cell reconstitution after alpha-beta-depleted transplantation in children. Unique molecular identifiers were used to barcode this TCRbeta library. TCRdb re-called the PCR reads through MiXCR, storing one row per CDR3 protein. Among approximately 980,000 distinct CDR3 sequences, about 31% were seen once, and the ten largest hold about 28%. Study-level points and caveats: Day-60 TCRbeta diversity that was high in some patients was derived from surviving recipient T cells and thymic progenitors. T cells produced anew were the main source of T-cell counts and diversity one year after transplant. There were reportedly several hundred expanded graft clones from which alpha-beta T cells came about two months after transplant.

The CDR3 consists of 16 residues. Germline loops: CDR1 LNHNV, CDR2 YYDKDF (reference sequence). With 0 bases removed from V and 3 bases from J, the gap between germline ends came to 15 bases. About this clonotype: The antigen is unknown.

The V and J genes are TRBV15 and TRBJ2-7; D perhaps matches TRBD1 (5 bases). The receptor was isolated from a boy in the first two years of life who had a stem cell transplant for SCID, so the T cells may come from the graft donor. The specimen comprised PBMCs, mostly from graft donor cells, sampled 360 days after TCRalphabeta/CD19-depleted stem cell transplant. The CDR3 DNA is TGTGCCACCAGCAGAGATGGGGCCGCCTTGGTCTACGAGCAGTACTTC. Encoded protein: CATSRDGAALVYEQYF. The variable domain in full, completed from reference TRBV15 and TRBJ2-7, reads DAMVIQNPRYQVTQFGKPVTLSCSQTLNHNVMYWYQQKSSQAPKLLFHYYDKDFNNEADTPDNFQSRRPNTSFCFLDIRSPGLGDTAMYLCATSRDGAALVYEQYFGPGTRLTVT.